These T cell receptor beta chains were read from a single sample in a study of CD4 T cells in relation to SARS-CoV-2 and coronaviruses. Using immunoSEQ multiplex PCR, the repertoire was profiled, and TCRdb retains in-frame clones only, with some absent. This table holds approximately 17,000 clones, around 76% found once. These TCRs are of unknown antigen specificity. Sequenced input: CD4+ T cells from PBMCs, cultured in vitro. Every receptor here comes from a human donor in good health. CDR3s include the opening cysteine and the closing phenylalanine or tryptophan.

cdr3_aa	cdr3_length	j_call	v_call
CASSERVAGNYGYTF	15	TRBJ1-2	TRBV2
CASSEKGQGLEGYTF	15	TRBJ1-2	TRBV2
CASSYSSRRSGELFF	15	TRBJ2-2	TRBV6-6
CASSLSRDGQETQYF	15	TRBJ2-5	TRBV28
CASSQDIGGYNSPLHF	16	TRBJ1-6	TRBV4-3
CASSPGLNYGYTF	13	TRBJ1-2	TRBV12-3/TRBV12-4
CASSLGTGPGYEQYF	15	TRBJ2-7	TRBV7-6
CASSLATGGAVMEYF	15	TRBJ2-3	TRBV7-9
CASSQDGGPFSGNTIYF	17	TRBJ1-3	TRBV3-1/TRBV3-2
CASRTVTSGKYNEQFF	16	TRBJ2-1	TRBV27